This TCR beta chain was observed in a study of shared clonotypes between healthy human individuals. Germline values: CDR1 MNHEY, CDR2 SVGAGI. CDR3 size: 15 residues. Deletions cut 6 bases from V and 6 bases from J, with 17 bases between. Source study methods: Filtering was not the same, since immunoSEQ gave junction-only sequences without quality scores. Sequencing used immunoSEQ multiplex PCR; TCRdb keeps in-frame clones, though not all of them. V, J and clone size were drawn from that table, and D and trimming were deduced from the DNA. The sample contains millions of clones, roughly 92% of which appear only once.

The gene calls are TRBV6-5 and TRBJ1-4; D gene unclear. The sequence derives from a man aged 18 to 30 in good health. Sequencing was carried out using naive CD4+ T cells sorted from blood. Sample subset: CD45RA+ positively selected. DNA for the CDR3: TGTGCCAGCAGGCGTCAAGACCGCCCCTATGAAAAACTGTTTTTT. Amino acids: CASRRQDRPYEKLFF.